This TCR beta chain originates from a study of spatial heterogeneity in lung cancer (dated by TCRdb to the late 2010s). Turning to the overall study: Beta-chain transcripts were consistently detected in greater numbers than alpha-chain transcripts, which likely reflected higher beta-chain transcript abundance. At surgery, both alpha and beta chains were TCR-sequenced in 200 to 250 tumor regions, 63 to 65 matched nontumor lung samples and 56 PBMC samples. In the raw uncorrected reads, each unique combination of TCR and UMI appeared more than ten times on average. Nonsynonymous mutation counts, determined by whole-exome sequencing of tumor tissue, were related to TCR repertoire features. In non-small cell lung cancer, the study made a quantitative comparison of TCR alpha and beta repertoires among multiple tumor regions, matched nontumor lung and blood. Study-level results and caveats: Additional single-cell paired TCR alpha and beta sequencing was considered necessary to confirm, at a functional level, the hypothesis that regional TCRs recognize regional mutations.

This clonotype was seen once. Its antigen is currently not known. No base quality values were provided; no much bigger clone lies one nucleotide off. A single read makes a weak case. V is trimmed back by 0 bases and J by 16 bases, and the junction contains 6 bases that no gene match accounts for. The CDR3 measures 12 amino acids from cysteine to phenylalanine. This entry keeps only the CDR3 DNA: 36 bases, framed from base 1. Sequences SGHTA (CDR1) and FQGNSA (CDR2) are obtained from the germline V gene. Library preparation employed 5' RACE. Sequencing used a NextSeq 500. The TCR library protocol attached a unique molecular identifier to each TCR cDNA molecule to allow correction of PCR and sequencing errors. Per the source publication's procedure: TCR identification, UMI-based error correction and CDR3 extraction were all carried out with Decombinator tools. TCRs above a frequency of 2 per 1,000, corresponding to the top 1% of the tumor frequency distribution, were defined as expanded. Renyi diversity was computed with the R vegan package after each repertoire had been subsampled 100 times to 5,000 TCRs. CDR3 similarity networks were built from amino acid triplet string-kernel similarity, connecting CDR3s with pairwise similarity above 0.82. TCRdb reworked the public reads: Q25 trimming with fastp, MiXCR clone assembly, productive beta chains retained. Records with the same CDR3 protein are collapsed into one entry carrying the most frequent genes and DNA. TCRdb's processing, not the authors', yielded these V and J calls. The sample has 5,500 to 8,000 distinct CDR3 sequences on record, around 5.8% of them singletons. Around 8.3% of the sample lies in the top ten.

The sample's time point label, in plain terms: sample taken at primary tumor resection. For TCR sequencing, whole RNA was extracted from tumor and nontumor lung tissue, or from cryopreserved PBMC samples, and no cell sorting was done. Donors were around 69 patients with early-stage, untreated non-small cell lung cancer from the lung TRACERx cohort. Only patients with enough RNA available from two or more tumor regions were chosen for TCR sequencing. Before selection, tumor and adjacent nontumor lung specimens were reviewed by a lung pathologist. The sequence came from a female donor with early-stage non-small cell lung cancer. Sequencing used normal lung tissue next to the tumor, obtained at surgery. The chain is assembled from TRBV7-2 and TRBJ2-4; TRBD2 matches 7 bases in the middle. CDR3 region: CASSLAGGPSYF. The DNA sequence is TGTGCCAGCAGCTTAGCGGGAGGGCCATCATACTTC.